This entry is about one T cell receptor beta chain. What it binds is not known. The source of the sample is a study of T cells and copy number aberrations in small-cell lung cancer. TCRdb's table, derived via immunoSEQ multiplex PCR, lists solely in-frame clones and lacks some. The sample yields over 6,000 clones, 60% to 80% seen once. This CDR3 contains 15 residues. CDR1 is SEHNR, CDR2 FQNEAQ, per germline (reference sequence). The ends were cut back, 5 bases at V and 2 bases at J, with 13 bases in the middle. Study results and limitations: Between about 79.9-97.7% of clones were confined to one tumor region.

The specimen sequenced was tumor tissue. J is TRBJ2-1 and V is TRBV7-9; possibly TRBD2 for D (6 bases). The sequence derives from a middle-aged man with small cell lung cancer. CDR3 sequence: CASSPRDFTYNEQFF. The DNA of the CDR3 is TGTGCCAGCAGCCCCAGGGACTTCACCTACAATGAGCAGTTCTTC.